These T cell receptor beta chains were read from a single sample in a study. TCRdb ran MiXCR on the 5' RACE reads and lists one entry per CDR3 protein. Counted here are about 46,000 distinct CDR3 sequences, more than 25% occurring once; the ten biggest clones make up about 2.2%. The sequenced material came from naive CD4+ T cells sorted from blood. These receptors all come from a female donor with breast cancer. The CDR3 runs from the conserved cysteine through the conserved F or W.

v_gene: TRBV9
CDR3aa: CASSVGGNMNTEAFF

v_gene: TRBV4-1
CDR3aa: CAGSRSGDRNEKLFF

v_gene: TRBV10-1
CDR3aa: CASSTSGSGDTQYF

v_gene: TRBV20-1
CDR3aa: CSAMRGGGTDTQYF

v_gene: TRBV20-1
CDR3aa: CSARDARGDSPLHF

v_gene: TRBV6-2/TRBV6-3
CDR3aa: CASRGFATGGADTQYF

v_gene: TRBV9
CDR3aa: CASSVEQNYEQYF

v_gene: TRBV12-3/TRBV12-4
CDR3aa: CASSLGPLGNTQYF

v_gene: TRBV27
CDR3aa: CASSLWTAGSYEQYF

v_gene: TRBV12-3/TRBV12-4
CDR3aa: CASSPLMTGVIETQYF

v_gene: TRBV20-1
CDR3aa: CSARSPSSPPDTQYF

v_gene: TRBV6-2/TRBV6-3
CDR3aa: CASSYSMTDTQYF

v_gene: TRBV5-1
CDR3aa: CASSPHWDRTTGELFF

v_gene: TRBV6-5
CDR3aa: CASSYRTGGVRTEAFF

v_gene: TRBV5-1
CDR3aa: CASSSNSANTGELFF

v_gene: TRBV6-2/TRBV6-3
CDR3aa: CASSYRGYGYTF

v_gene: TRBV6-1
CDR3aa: CASTLSGTSPLHF

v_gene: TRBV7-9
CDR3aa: CASSPKSGAVSTDTQYF

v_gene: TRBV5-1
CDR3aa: CASSSGGAGGKESQYF